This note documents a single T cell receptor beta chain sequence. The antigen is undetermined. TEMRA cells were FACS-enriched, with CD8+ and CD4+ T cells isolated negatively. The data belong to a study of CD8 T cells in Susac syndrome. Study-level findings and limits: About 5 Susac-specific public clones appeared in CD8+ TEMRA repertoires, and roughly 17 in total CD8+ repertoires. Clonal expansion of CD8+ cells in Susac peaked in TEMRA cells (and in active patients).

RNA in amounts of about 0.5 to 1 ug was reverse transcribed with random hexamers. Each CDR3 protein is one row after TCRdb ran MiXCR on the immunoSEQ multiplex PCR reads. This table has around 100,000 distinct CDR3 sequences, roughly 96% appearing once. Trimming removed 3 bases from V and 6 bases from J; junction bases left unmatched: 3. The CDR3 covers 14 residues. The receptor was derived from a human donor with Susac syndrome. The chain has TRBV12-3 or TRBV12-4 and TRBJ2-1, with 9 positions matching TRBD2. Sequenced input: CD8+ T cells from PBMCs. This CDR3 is CASSLPSGTNEQFF. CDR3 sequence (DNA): TGTGCCAGCAGTTTGCCTAGCGGGACCAATGAGCAGTTCTTC.